This is a list of T cell receptor beta chains from one sample in a study of T cell responses to AZD1222 COVID-19 vaccine. Sequencing used immunoSEQ multiplex PCR; TCRdb keeps in-frame clones, though not all of them. The data show 100,000 to 150,000 clones, roughly 93% seen once. The sequencing used peripheral blood, collected on day 0 of AZD1222 vaccination. These receptors were obtained from an adult in good health. Each CDR3 is given with its conserved first and last residue. D genes are given only for firm matches. Clone size appears in some rows only: once, few, many, or a class for an expanded clone.

TRBV10-1,TRBJ2-5,-,-,TGCGCCAGCAGTTACGGGCCTGAAGAGACCCAGTACTTC,CASSYGPEETQYF
TRBV5-1,TRBJ1-2,TRBD1,-,TGCGCCAGCAGCAAGGAAACCGGGACAGGGTTCGCATCCACCTTC,CASSKETGTGFASTF
TRBV9,TRBJ1-3,-,-,TGTGCCAGCAGCGAAAGGTGGGACAACCGAGACACCATATATTTT,CASSERWDNRDTIYF
TRBV7-3,TRBJ2-3,-,-,TGTGCCAGCAGCTTAGATTCCCCGTTAGATACGCAGTATTTT,CASSLDSPLDTQYF
TRBV30,TRBJ1-1,-,-,TGTGCCTGGAGTGTAACGGCAGGGCAGACTGAAGCTTTCTTT,CAWSVTAGQTEAFF
TRBV7-6,TRBJ1-6,-,-,TGTGCCAGCAGCTTAGCATCTGGTTTGGGTTCACCCCTCCACTTT,CASSLASGLGSPLHF
TRBV5-6,TRBJ1-2,TRBD1,-,TGTGCCAGCAGCTTGGCACAGGGGGCATTCGGTGGCTACACCTTC,CASSLAQGAFGGYTF
TRBV3-1/TRBV3-2,TRBJ2-3,TRBD2,-,TGTGCCAGCAGCGGGACTAGCGGGAGAAATACGCAGTATTTT,CASSGTSGRNTQYF
TRBV11-2,TRBJ2-1,TRBD2,-,TGTGCCAGCAGCCTAGCGGGGGAAAATTACAATGAGCAGTTCTTC,CASSLAGENYNEQFF
TRBV18,TRBJ1-5,TRBD1,-,TGTGCCAGCTCACTAGCGGACAGGGCCAATCAGCCCCAGCATTTT,CASSLADRANQPQHF
TRBV2,TRBJ2-7,-,-,TGTGCCAGCAGTGTACCCTTCTCCTACGAGCAGTACTTC,CASSVPFSYEQYF
TRBV30,TRBJ1-3,-,-,TGTGCCTGGAGTCCAGGTTTCTCTGGAAACACCATATATTTT,CAWSPGFSGNTIYF
TRBV28,TRBJ1-5,-,-,TGTGCCAGCAGTTTTTGGGACCAGGGAGGGTCTTTGGGCAATCAGCCCCAGCATTTT,CASSFWDQGGSLGNQPQHF
TRBV13,TRBJ2-2,-,-,TGTGCCAGCAGCTCGGGACTGAACACCGGGGAGCTGTTTTTT,CASSSGLNTGELFF
TRBV6-5,TRBJ1-5,TRBD1,-,TGTGCCAGCAGTTACTCGGGACAGGGGCCCCATCAGCCCCAGCATTTT,CASSYSGQGPHQPQHF
TRBV18,TRBJ2-2,TRBD1,-,TGTGCCAGCTCACCCGGGACAGGGCCTAACACCGGGGAGCTGTTTTTT,CASSPGTGPNTGELFF
TRBV27,TRBJ1-2,-,-,TGTGCCAGCAGTTTATCGATCGCTTATGGCTACACCTTC,CASSLSIAYGYTF
TRBV28,TRBJ1-1,-,-,TGTGCCAGCAGTTTGGGGGCCCGGGGACAAGCTTTCTTT,CASSLGARGQAFF
TRBV3-1/TRBV3-2,TRBJ1-6,TRBD1,once,TGTGCCAGCAGCCAAGGGACAGGGGGCGATTCACCCCTCCACTTT,CASSQGTGGDSPLHF
TRBV10-3,TRBJ2-1,TRBD1,once,TGTGCCATCAGTAAGACAGGGCATCGTAATGAGCAGTTCTTC,CAISKTGHRNEQFF
TRBV3-1/TRBV3-2,TRBJ2-5,-,-,TGTGCCAGCAGCCAAGATGAATTTGAGACCCAGTACTTC,CASSQDEFETQYF
TRBV18,TRBJ2-3,-,-,TGTGCCAGCTCACCCGGAGGGAGATGGGCAGATACGCAGTATTTT,CASSPGGRWADTQYF
TRBV7-8,TRBJ1-5,-,-,TGTGCCAGCAGCTTTTATCCAGGCGGCAATCAGCCCCAGCATTTT,CASSFYPGGNQPQHF
TRBV2,TRBJ1-2,-,-,TGTGCCAGCAGCCCTCTCGGGGTTGGTGGTGGCTACACCTTC,CASSPLGVGGGYTF
TRBV5-4,TRBJ1-4,-,-,TGTGCCAGCAGCCGAGACAGTGGCGAGGAAAAACTGTTTTTT,CASSRDSGEEKLFF
TRBV5-1,TRBJ1-3,TRBD1,-,TGCGCCAGCAGTTCGGGACAGGGGGCGCACGGAAACACCATATATTTT,CASSSGQGAHGNTIYF
TRBV4-2,TRBJ1-2,-,once,TGTGCCAGCAGCCAAGCAGGGCCCAATACTAACTATGGCTACACCTTC,CASSQAGPNTNYGYTF
TRBV18,TRBJ1-6,-,-,TGTGCCAGCTCTACCACGAACGCTGGAAATTCACCCCTCCACTTT,CASSTTNAGNSPLHF
TRBV6-5,TRBJ1-2,-,-,TGTGCCAGCAGTTCCATGCCGATTAACTATGGCTACACCTTC,CASSSMPINYGYTF
TRBV2,TRBJ1-1,-,-,TGTGCCAGCAGGGGAATCGGACAGTACACTGAAGCTTTCTTT,CASRGIGQYTEAFF
TRBV7-6,TRBJ1-1,-,-,TGTGCCAGCAGCCCGACCCGAGGGGGAACTGAAGCTTTCTTT,CASSPTRGGTEAFF
TRBV28,TRBJ1-5,-,-,TGTGCCAGCAGTCCTACGGCAGATAGCAATCAGCCCCAGCATTTT,CASSPTADSNQPQHF
TRBV19,TRBJ1-5,-,-,TGTGCCAGTAGTTTTATTTTCGATCAGCCCCAGCATTTT,CASSFIFDQPQHF
TRBV7-9,TRBJ1-1,TRBD1,-,TGTGCCAGCAGCAAATACGGGACAGGGGGCGCGTACACTGAAGCTTTCTTT,CASSKYGTGGAYTEAFF
TRBV14,TRBJ2-3,-,-,TGTGCCAGCAGCCAAGGAGCAACTGATACGCAGTATTTT,CASSQGATDTQYF
TRBV19,TRBJ2-7,TRBD1,-,TGTGCCAGTAGTGCGGGACAGGGGGTCTACGAGCAGTACTTC,CASSAGQGVYEQYF
TRBV18,TRBJ2-3,-,-,TGTGCCAGCTCACCACAAGGGACGGCTAGCACAGATACGCAGTATTTT,CASSPQGTASTDTQYF
TRBV5-6,TRBJ1-2,TRBD1,-,TGTGCCAGCAGCTCACCGGGACAGGGGGACTATGGCTACACCTTC,CASSSPGQGDYGYTF
TRBV7-9,TRBJ1-6,TRBD1,once,TGTGCCAGCAGCGGCCCGGACAGGGGCTCCTATAATTCACCCCTCCACTTT,CASSGPDRGSYNSPLHF
TRBV6-1,TRBJ2-1,TRBD1,-,TGTGCCAGCAGTGAGGGGACAGGGAGCCCCTACAATGAGCAGTTCTTC,CASSEGTGSPYNEQFF
TRBV5-4,TRBJ1-2,TRBD1,-,TGTGCCAGCAGCTTCTGGACAGGGGTTAACTATGGCTACACCTTC,CASSFWTGVNYGYTF
TRBV5-1,TRBJ1-6,-,-,TGCGCCAGCAGCTTGGAGAGGACAGCTAATTCACCCCTCCACTTT,CASSLERTANSPLHF